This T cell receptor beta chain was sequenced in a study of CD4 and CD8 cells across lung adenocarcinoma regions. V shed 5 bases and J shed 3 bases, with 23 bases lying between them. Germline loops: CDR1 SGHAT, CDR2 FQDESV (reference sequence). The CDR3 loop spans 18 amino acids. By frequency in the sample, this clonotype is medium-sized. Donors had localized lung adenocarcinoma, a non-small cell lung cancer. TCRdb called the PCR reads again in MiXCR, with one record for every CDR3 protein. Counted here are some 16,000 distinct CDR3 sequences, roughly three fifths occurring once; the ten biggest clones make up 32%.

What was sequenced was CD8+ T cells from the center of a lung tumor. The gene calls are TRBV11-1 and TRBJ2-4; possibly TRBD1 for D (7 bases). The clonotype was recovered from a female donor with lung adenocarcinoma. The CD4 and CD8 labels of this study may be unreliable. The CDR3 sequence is CASSRENVDRRVKNIQYF. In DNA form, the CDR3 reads TGTGCCAGCAGCCGGGAGAACGTGGACAGGAGGGTCAAAAACATTCAGTACTTC.